The 29 T cell receptor beta chains reported below all come from one sample, sequenced in a study of blood T cell repertoires in COVID-19. The data were produced by immunoSEQ multiplex PCR, yet TCRdb's version contains in-frame clones alone and is incomplete. This sample has 300,000 to 350,000 clones; 90% occur once, and the top ten carry 3.5% to 4.5%. The sample was PBMCs or T cells enriched from blood (not recorded which). The origin of the receptors is a woman aged 18 to 35 with acute COVID-19.

This chain uses TRBV14 with TRBJ1-2; D unclear. The length of the CDR3 is 15 residues. V lost 2 bases and J lost 4, with 14 bases in between. Germline V lookup: CDR1 SGHDN, CDR2 FVKESK. CDR3 in DNA: TGTGCCAGCAGCCAAACGAAGTGGGAGTTCTATGGCTACACCTTC. Translating it yields CASSQTKWEFYGYTF.

The rearrangement links TRBV4-1 to TRBJ2-3; a possible D gene is TRBD1 (5 bases). The V and J ends lost 1 base and 4 bases respectively, with 12 bases between them. Germline CDR1 MGHRA, CDR2 YSYEKL. This CDR3 region has 15 residues. DNA for the CDR3: TGCGCCAGCAGCCAAGGCTCAGGGTTTCCAGATACGCAGTATTTT. Translation: CASSQGSGFPDTQYF.

Only one count was recorded for this clone. CDR3 sequence: CASSSYRAGSGDTQYF. The CDR3 bases are TGTGCCAGCAGCTCCTACCGGGCGGGATCGGGAGATACGCAGTATTTT. The chain recombines TRBV5-5 with TRBJ2-3; D possibly corresponds to TRBD2 (6 bases). Trimming removed 3 bases from V and 5 bases from J, with 19 bases in between. CDR3 size: 16 residues. Germline CDR1 is SGHKS and CDR2 is YYEKEE (reference sequence).

The CDR3 is CASSSGLAVYNEQFF. The CDR3 DNA reads TGTGCCAGCAGCTCGGGACTAGCGGTTTACAATGAGCAGTTCTTC. J is TRBJ2-1 and V is TRBV7-8, with TRBD2 identical over 11 bases. In germline, CDR1 is SGHVS, CDR2 FQNEAQ. With V trimmed by 4 bases and J by 4 bases, 3 bases remained unmatched. This CDR3 has 15 residues.

The chain combines TRBV7-8 with TRBJ1-1; 11 bases agree with TRBD1. Germline V gene data show CDR1 as SGHVS and CDR2 as FQNEAQ. The CDR3 length is 12 residues. After removal of 5 bases from V and 12 bases from J, the junction contained 5 bases not matched to a gene. CDR3 DNA sequence: TGTGCCAGCAGCGCCGGGACAGGGGGGACTTTCTTT. Translation gives CASSAGTGGTFF.

This sequence joins TRBV7-6 and TRBJ2-2; TRBD2 agrees at 7 bases. With V trimmed by 2 bases and J by 0 bases, 6 bases remained unmatched. Looked up from germline, CDR1 is SGHVS and CDR2 is FNYEAQ. The CDR3 is 17 residues long. The CDR3 DNA reads as TGTGCCAGCAGCTTAAGGCTAGCGGAGGCGAACACCGGGGAGCTGTTTTTT. It codes for CASSLRLAEANTGELFF.

V usage is TRBV24-1 and J usage is TRBJ1-5; no clear D. Deletions cut 1 base from V and 3 bases from J, with 9 bases between. The CDR3 totals 15 residues. Germline lookup yields CDR1 KGHDR and CDR2 SFDVKD. The chain's CDR3 is CATSDLPRNNQPQHF. The CDR3 nucleotides are TGTGCCACCAGTGATTTACCCAGGAACAATCAGCCCCAGCATTTT.

The sample holds one count of this clone. The chain recombines TRBV5-1 with TRBJ2-5, with D perhaps matching TRBD2 (5 bases). This CDR3 has 14 residues. Germline CDR1 is SGHRS and CDR2 is YFSETQ. V lost 0 bases, J lost 3 bases, and 9 bases lay in between. CDR3 coding DNA: TGCGCCAGCAGCTTGGGGGAGTTAAAAGAGACCCAGTACTTC. It encodes CASSLGELKETQYF. The complete variable domain, with remaining parts taken from reference TRBV5-1 and TRBJ2-5, reads KAGVTQTPRYLIKTRGQQVTLSCSPISGHRSVSWYQQTPGQGLQFLFEYFSETQRNKGNFPGRFSGRQFSNSRSEMNVSTLELGDSALYLCASSLGELKETQYFGPGTRLLVL.

This chain joins TRBV7-9 and TRBJ2-1; a possible D gene is TRBD1 (6 bases). The CDR3 covers 15 residues. The germline V and J ends were trimmed by 1 base and 5 bases, with 12 bases remaining between them. Germline V gives CDR1 SEHNR, CDR2 FQNEAQ (reference sequence). CDR3 amino acids: CASSLVRQGNNEQFF. CDR3 in DNA: TGTGCCAGCAGCTTAGTCCGCCAGGGGAACAATGAGCAGTTCTTC.

This sequence joins TRBV29-1 and TRBJ2-5; D gene unclear. Germline V CDR1 and CDR2: SQVTM, ANQGSEA. The CDR3 consists of 11 residues. V was cut by 0 bases and J by 13 bases, with 12 bases left in between. In nucleotides, the CDR3 is TGCAGCGTTGAAGATCGGCAGCTAGGGTACTTC. Its protein is CSVEDRQLGYF.

The CDR3 bases are TGTGCCAGCAGTCCCCATCTTGGAGGAGGAAACACCATATATTTT. This sequence encodes CASSPHLGGGNTIYF. V is TRBV28 and J is TRBJ1-3; D gene uncertain. Germline lookup yields CDR1 MDHEN and CDR2 SYDVKM. There are 15 residues in the CDR3. V was trimmed by 5 bases and J by 4 bases, leaving 15 bases between them.

The V call is TRBV2, the J call TRBJ2-5; perhaps TRBD2 as D (6 bases). This CDR3 is built from 14 residues. Germline V CDR1 and CDR2: SNHLY, FYNNEI. Between the trimmed V and J ends, which lost 6 bases and 3 bases, there was a span of 14 bases. The DNA of the CDR3 is TGTGCCAGCAGGGAGGGGCGGGTAAAAGAGACCCAGTACTTC. This gives the protein CASREGRVKETQYF. Filled out from reference TRBV2 and TRBJ2-5, the complete variable domain reads EPEVTQTPSHQVTQMGQEVILRCVPISNHLYFYWYRQILGQKVEFLVSFYNNEISEKSEIFDDQFSVERPDGSNFTLKIRSTKLEDSAMYFCASREGRVKETQYFGPGTRLLVL.

This clone was picked up one time. The chain has TRBV28 and TRBJ2-2; 7 nucleotides align to TRBD2. The CDR3 covers 15 residues. Trimming cost V 6 bases and J 2 bases; bases outside gene matches: 6. In germline, CDR1 is MDHEN, CDR2 SYDVKM. This CDR3 reads CASSPRLANTGELFF. CDR3 nucleotides: TGTGCCAGCAGCCCCAGACTAGCAAACACCGGGGAGCTGTTTTTT.

The V and J genes are TRBV2 and TRBJ1-3; D possibly corresponds to TRBD1 (5 bases). Germline V CDR1 and CDR2: SNHLY, FYNNEI. Trimming took 6 bases from V and 0 from J, leaving 12 bases between them. The CDR3 extends over 15 amino acids. CDR3 sequence reads: CASSGSGGSGNTIYF. The CDR3 DNA is TGTGCCAGCAGCGGGAGTGGGGGCTCTGGAAACACCATATATTTT.

CDR3 residues: CASSPPSVYTGELFF. The CDR3 DNA reads TGTGCCAGCTCACCACCGAGTGTTTACACCGGGGAGCTGTTTTTT. The chain combines TRBV18 with TRBJ2-2; D is undetermined. This CDR3 has 15 amino acids. Germline CDR1 and CDR2: KGHSH and LQKENI. With 0 bases removed from V and 3 bases from J, the gap between germline ends came to 8 bases.

The V gene is TRBV9, the J gene TRBJ2-3; the match to TRBD2 covers 15 bases. Germline CDR1 is SGDLS and CDR2 is YYNGEE. The CDR3 contains 17 residues. After removal of 4 bases from V and 6 bases from J, the junction contained 9 bases not matched to a gene. CDR3 region: CASSFRGTSGRSDTQYF. CDR3 in DNA: TGTGCCAGCAGCTTCCGAGGGACTAGCGGGAGGTCGGATACGCAGTATTTT.

This chain joins TRBV12-2 and TRBJ2-7; the D call in the table, TRBD2, was not verified against the DNA. TRBV12-2 is an annotated pseudogene. This CDR3 is 12 amino acids long. This CDR3 is CATRLAGAGQYF. The CDR3 region has the DNA TGTGCAACCCGACTAGCGGGAGCCGGGCAGTACTTC.

The CDR3 DNA reads TGTGCCAGCAGTGTACTAGCGGGATTTACGAGCGAGCAGTACTTC. Amino acid sequence: CASSVLAGFTSEQYF. V and J are TRBV25-1 and TRBJ2-7, with 10 bases identical to TRBD2. With V trimmed by 4 bases and J by 6 bases, 9 bases remained unmatched. The CDR3 covers 15 residues. CDR1 MGHDK and CDR2 SYGVNS come from the germline V gene.

The chain has TRBV28 and TRBJ1-3; D remains ambiguous. CDR3 length equals 15 residues. V was trimmed by 7 bases and J by 1 base, leaving 14 bases between them. Germline CDR1 is MDHEN and CDR2 is SYDVKM. This chain's CDR3 is CASNQWGGSGNTIYF. The CDR3 coding sequence is TGTGCCAGCAACCAATGGGGAGGGTCTGGAAACACCATATATTTT.

V usage is TRBV24-1 and J usage is TRBJ2-3, with D possibly TRBD2 on 5 matching bases. Germline assignment: CDR1 KGHDR and CDR2 SFDVKD. The CDR3 length is 15 residues. Trimming shortened V by 5 bases and J by 6 bases, and 17 bases separated the two germline ends. The CDR3 reads CATSVFGGYYDTQYF. CDR3 in DNA: TGTGCCACCAGTGTTTTCGGCGGGTACTATGATACGCAGTATTTT.

The CDR3 is CATRRLADLGEQFF. The CDR3 bases are TGTGCCACCAGGCGACTAGCGGACTTGGGAGAGCAGTTCTTC. The J gene is TRBJ2-1, the V gene TRBV19; the match to TRBD2 covers 9 bases. V was pared by 10 bases and J by 10 bases, with 14 bases of the junction left unmatched. Germline V gives CDR1 LNHDA, CDR2 SQIVND (reference sequence). The CDR3 is made up of 14 amino acids. The variable domain in full, with the rest retrieved from reference TRBV19 and TRBJ2-1, is DGGITQSPKYLFRKEGQNVTLSCEQNLNHDAMYWYRQDPGQGLRLIYYSQIVNDFQKGDIAEGYSVSREKKESFPLTVTSAQKNPTAFYLCATRRLADLGEQFFGPGTRLTVL.

The V call is TRBV7-9, the J call TRBJ1-2; TRBD1 agrees at 8 bases. CDR1 and CDR2 from the germline V gene are SEHNR and FQNEAQ (reference sequence). The CDR3 consists of 15 residues. The V gene end was trimmed by 0 bases and the J gene end by 5 bases; junction bases not matched to a gene: 5. CDR3 in amino acids: CASSLADRVKYGYTF. CDR3 coding DNA: TGTGCCAGCAGCTTAGCGGACAGGGTGAAATATGGCTACACCTTC. Using reference TRBV7-9 and TRBJ1-2 for the parts outside the CDR3, the full variable domain is DTGVSQNPRHKITKRGQNVTFRCDPISEHNRLYWYRQTLGQGPEFLTYFQNEAQLEKSRLLSDRFSAERPKGSFSTLEIQRTEQGDSAMYLCASSLADRVKYGYTFGSGTRLTVV.

The CDR3 loop reads CSVRLGQQGRTQYF. Written as DNA, the CDR3 is TGCAGCGTACGACTGGGACAGCAAGGTCGGACCCAGTACTTC. V gene TRBV29-1 combines with J gene TRBJ2-5; 7 nucleotides line up with TRBD1. In germline, CDR1 is SQVTM, CDR2 ANQGSEA. The ends lost 6 bases at V and 7 bases at J; junction bases unmatched: 14. The CDR3 spans 14 residues.

This chain links TRBV28 with TRBJ2-1, with 7 nucleotides matching TRBD2. After removal of 5 bases from V and 8 bases from J, the junction contained 3 bases not matched to a gene. The CDR3 runs to 12 residues. Germline lookup yields CDR1 MDHEN and CDR2 SYDVKM. The CDR3 nucleotides read TGTGCCAGCAGTACTGCGGGAGATGAGCAGTTCTTC. Its translation is CASSTAGDEQFF. The variable domain in full, completed from reference TRBV28 and TRBJ2-1, reads DVKVTQSSRYLVKRTGEKVFLECVQDMDHENMFWYRQDPGLGLRLIYFSYDVKMKEKGDIPEGYSVSREKKERFSLILESASTNQTSMYLCASSTAGDEQFFGPGTRLTVL.

V usage is TRBV11-3 and J usage is TRBJ1-6; D is uncertain. CDR3 size: 12 residues. CDR1 is SGHNT and CDR2 is YENEEA in the germline V gene. The V gene lost 6 bases and the J gene lost 7 bases, with 7 bases spanning the gap. Here the CDR3 DNA reads TGTGCCAGCAGGGAGTGGAATTCACCCCTCCACTTT. Translating it yields CASREWNSPLHF. Combining the CDR3 with reference TRBV11-3 and TRBJ1-6 gives the whole variable domain EAGVVQSPRYKIIEKKQPVAFWCNPISGHNTLYWYLQNLGQGPELLIRYENEEAVDDSQLPKDRFSAERLKGVDSTLKIQPAELGDSAVYLCASREWNSPLHFGNGTRLTVT.

This chain uses TRBV2 with TRBJ2-7, with 7 bases fitting TRBD2. The CDR3 sequence is 14 residues long. The ends lost 7 bases at V and 2 bases at J; junction bases unmatched: 8. Germline CDR1 SNHLY, CDR2 FYNNEI. CDR3 region: CASIPASGAYEQYF. In DNA form, the CDR3 reads TGTGCCAGCATTCCGGCCAGCGGGGCCTACGAGCAGTACTTC.

This clone has only one observation. The chain joins TRBV5-1 to TRBJ2-1, with 12 bases aligning to TRBD2. Trimming at V came to 0 bases and at J to 7 bases, leaving 8 bases not matched to a gene. Per germline, CDR1 SGHRS and CDR2 YFSETQ. The CDR3 contains 17 residues. CDR3 nucleotides: TGCGCCAGCAGCTTGGCGCCTAGCGGGAGGGCCATGAATGAGCAGTTCTTC. Its protein product is CASSLAPSGRAMNEQFF.

The chain employs TRBV30 and TRBJ1-1, with D uncertain. The CDR3 totals 11 residues. CDR1 is GTSNPN, CDR2 SVGIG, per germline (reference sequence). CDR3 nucleotide sequence: TGTGCTCGGGAGCGGAACACTGAAGCTTTCTTT. Translated, it gives CARERNTEAFF.

The V and J genes are TRBV12-3 or TRBV12-4 and TRBJ1-6; TRBD1 is a possible D gene (6 bases). With 3 bases removed from V and 7 bases from J, the gap between germline ends came to 7 bases. The length of the CDR3 is 13 residues. In DNA form, the CDR3 reads TGTGCCAGCAGTTTTAGGGGGAATTCACCCCTCCACTTT. It specifies CASSFRGNSPLHF.